This T cell receptor beta chain was obtained from a study of blood T cell repertoires in COVID-19. Overall study context: COVID-19 samples, acute and convalescent, were from the United States, Italy and Spain.

The V and J ends lost 6 bases and 8 bases, in that order; junction bases with no gene match: 8. The CDR3 runs 15 residues. Germline lookup yields CDR1 SNHLY and CDR2 FYNNEI. Produced via immunoSEQ multiplex PCR; TCRdb's table is partial and in-frame only. In the table there are tens of thousands of clones, more than 80% of which are singletons. This receptor was obtained from a woman of 80 years or more with active COVID-19. The sample comprised peripheral blood. The rearrangement joins TRBV2 to TRBJ2-3; 13 bases line up with TRBD2. CDR3 sequence reads: CASRGTGTSGTTQYF. In DNA form, the CDR3 reads TGTGCCAGCAGGGGGACCGGGACTAGCGGGACTACGCAGTATTTT.